This T cell receptor (beta chain) is from a study of vaccination and CD4 T cells after COVID-19. Study-level information: Every participant had a vaccine, which was either BNT162b2 or mRNA-1273, given in two doses.

This clonotype was seen just once. Its antigen is as yet unknown. The Oncomine TCR Beta short-read assay was what sequenced the DNA obtained from cultured CD4+ T cells. TCRdb passed the PCR reads through MiXCR, listing each CDR3 protein once. The repertoire holds about 26,000 distinct CDR3 sequences, with 64% as singletons. The treatment denotes: roughly 11-day PBMC culture with coronavirus spike peptide pools or control peptides (ViraFEST assay). The specimen was CD4+ T cells from blood, cultured in vitro. This sequence originates from a human donor who had recovered from COVID-19.

CDR3 sequence: CASSQAPSGSSTDTQYF. The CDR3 nucleotides are TGTGCCAGCAGCCAAGCACCTAGCGGGAGTAGCACAGATACGCAGTATTTT. This chain connects TRBV4-2 to TRBJ2-3; 10 bases line up with TRBD2. Germline V gene sequence: CDR1 LGHNA, CDR2 YNFKEQ. V lost 1 base, J lost 0 bases, and 4 bases stayed unmatched. The CDR3 has 17 amino acids.